These 23 T cell receptor beta chains were sequenced from one sample in a study of T cells in Graves' hyperthyroidism and ophthalmopathy. Amplification of TCR beta CDR3 regions was performed using RNA transcripts as template. The HTBI set primed first-round TCR CDR3 RT-PCR. TCRdb ran MiXCR on the multiplex PCR reads and lists one entry per CDR3 protein. In the table there are around 690,000 distinct CDR3 sequences, less than 25% of which are singletons. Sequencing used blood. These receptors were taken from a man aged 30-40 years with Graves' ophthalmopathy.

This chain uses TRBV7-9 with TRBJ2-5, with D possibly matching TRBD2 (5 bases). Trimming left V 10 bases short and J 0 bases short, with 15 bases between. CDR1 SEHNR and CDR2 FQNEAQ come from the germline V gene (reference sequence). The CDR3 is 14 amino acids. As DNA, the CDR3 is TGTGCCACCTCCGGGGTGGAAGACCAAGAGACCCAGTACTTC. Protein sequence: CATSGVEDQETQYF. Drawing the rest from reference TRBV7-9 and TRBJ2-5, the complete variable domain is DTGVSQNPRHKITKRGQNVTFRCDPISEHNRLYWYRQTLGQGPEFLTYFQNEAQLEKSRLLSDRFSAERPKGSFSTLEIQRTEQGDSAMYLCATSGVEDQETQYFGPGTRLLVL.

This rearrangement joins TRBV11-3 to TRBJ1-1; D call uncertain. Per the germline V gene, CDR1 is SGHNT and CDR2 is YENEEA. The ends were cut back, 4 bases at V and 3 bases at J, with 12 bases in the middle. CDR3 length: 14 residues. The CDR3 DNA reads TGTGCCAGCAGCTCGGTGGATGGCTACACTGAAGCTTTCTTT. Encoded protein: CASSSVDGYTEAFF.

This clonotype showed up just a few times. V gene TRBV3-1 combines with J gene TRBJ2-1; 12 positions agree with TRBD2. In germline, CDR1 is LGHDT, CDR2 YNNKEL (reference sequence). This CDR3 spans 16 amino acids. The V and J ends lost 0 bases and 9 bases, in that order; junction bases with no gene match: 6. The DNA of the CDR3 is TGTGCCAGCAGCCAAGACCTGTCGACTAGCGGGAGTGAGCAGTTCTTC. Translated, it gives CASSQDLSTSGSEQFF.

This chain connects TRBV7-2 to TRBJ1-1; D is undetermined. V was cut by 5 bases and J by 9 bases, with 19 bases left in between. CDR3 length equals 14 residues. The V gene's germline CDR1 is SGHTA and CDR2 FQGNSA. In DNA form, the CDR3 reads TGTGCCAGCAGCCGGGATGGACGTATAAATCAAGCTTTCTTT. It encodes CASSRDGRINQAFF.

This clonotype was counted between two and nine times. The chain uses TRBV19 and TRBJ1-5; no clear D. Germline V gene lookup returns CDR1 LNHDA and CDR2 SQIVND (reference sequence). The CDR3 runs 14 residues. V was cut by 11 bases and J by 0 bases, with 14 bases left in between. For the CDR3, the DNA is TGTGCCGCAGGAGGACGGAATAGCAATCAGCCCCAGCATTTT. Amino acids: CAAGGRNSNQPQHF.

This clonotype was recorded many times. The chain links TRBV15 to TRBJ2-1; D possibly corresponds to TRBD1 (5 bases). Looked up from germline, CDR1 is LNHNV and CDR2 is YYDKDF (reference sequence). CDR3 length: 16 residues. Trimming removed 0 bases at V and 5 bases at J, with 14 bases between. The CDR3 nucleotides are TGTGCCACCAGCAGAGATCGTAGGGGTGTCAACAATGAGCAGTTCTTC. It codes for CATSRDRRGVNNEQFF.

This clonotype has more than one count but fewer than ten. This rearrangement joins TRBV2 to TRBJ2-1, with 9 bases fitting TRBD2. Germline V CDR1 and CDR2: SNHLY, FYNNEI. CDR3 size: 15 residues. The trim removed 8 bases at V and 5 bases at J, leaving 10 bases unmatched. The CDR3 nucleotides are TGTGCCAGCCAGCTTGCGGGAGGGCCGCACAATGAGCAGTTCTTC. Encoded protein: CASQLAGGPHNEQFF.

This clonotype was seen repeatedly, ten times or more. The chain links TRBV5-1 to TRBJ2-1, with a weak D call TRBD2 (5 bases). The CDR3 has 13 amino acids. The V gene's germline CDR1 is SGHRS and CDR2 YFSETQ. V was cut by 7 bases and J by 0 bases, with 8 bases left in between. CDR3: CASRGSSYNEQFF. The CDR3 DNA follows: TGCGCCAGCCGTGGGAGCTCCTACAATGAGCAGTTCTTC.

This chain joins TRBV20-1 and TRBJ2-1; 10 bases map to TRBD2. Germline CDR1 and CDR2: DFQATT and SNEGSKA (reference sequence). There are 14 residues in the CDR3. After removal of 6 bases from V and 5 bases from J, the junction contained 7 bases not matched to a gene. Here the CDR3 reads CSASPGTSDNEQFF. The CDR3 bases are TGCAGTGCCAGTCCCGGGACTAGCGACAATGAGCAGTTCTTC.

This clonotype came up a few times. V gene TRBV20-1 combines with J gene TRBJ1-2; TRBD1 aligns across 9 bases. Trimming at V came to 6 bases and at J to 5 bases, leaving 16 bases not matched to a gene. Germline lookup yields CDR1 DFQATT and CDR2 SNEGSKA (reference sequence). The CDR3 extends over 16 amino acids. CDR3: CSADRQGEELLYGYTF. The CDR3 coding sequence is TGCAGTGCCGATCGACAGGGGGAGGAACTATTGTATGGCTACACCTTC.

The V gene is TRBV3-1, the J gene TRBJ2-7, with 8 bases lining up with TRBD1. Trimming removed 1 base from V and 3 bases from J; junction bases left unmatched: 14. The CDR3 consists of 18 residues. CDR1 and CDR2 from the germline V gene are LGHDT and YNNKEL (reference sequence). The CDR3: CASSQAGTGGSGGYEQYF. DNA of the CDR3: TGTGCCAGCAGCCAAGCCGGGACAGGTGGGTCGGGCGGCTACGAGCAGTACTTC.

Many counts were recorded for this clonotype. The chain couples TRBV2 to TRBJ1-1; D is unresolved. The CDR3 consists of 13 residues. Trimming took 4 bases from V and 6 from J, leaving 12 bases between them. Germline loops: CDR1 SNHLY, CDR2 FYNNEI. The CDR3 coding sequence is TGTGCCAGCAGTGTGATCGAGGGCGCTGAAGCTTTCTTT. Amino acid sequence: CASSVIEGAEAFF.

This clonotype was found once. The chain has TRBV4-1 and TRBJ2-5; D could derive from TRBD1 or TRBD2 (5 bases each). This CDR3 spans 16 amino acids. V shed 1 base and J shed 5 bases, with 17 bases lying between them. CDR1 and CDR2 from the germline V gene are MGHRA and YSYEKL. CDR3 sequence reads: CASSQGKWGKGETQYF. CDR3 DNA sequence: TGCGCCAGCAGCCAAGGGAAATGGGGGAAAGGGGAGACCCAGTACTTC.

The chain carries TRBV24-1 and TRBJ1-1; a weak D match, TRBD1 (5 bases). The CDR3 has 16 amino acids. In germline, CDR1 is KGHDR, CDR2 SFDVKD. Trimming stripped 3 bases from V and 4 bases from J, with 17 bases between. The CDR3 loop reads CATSDPTVEGTTEAFF. The DNA for the CDR3 is TGTGCCACCAGTGATCCCACGGTTGAGGGGACCACTGAAGCTTTCTTT.

This clonotype appeared a few times. This rearrangement joins TRBV29-1 to TRBJ2-1; 9 bases are shared with TRBD1. Germline lookup yields CDR1 SQVTM and CDR2 ANQGSEA. This CDR3 contains 16 residues. V shed 4 bases, J shed 6 bases, and the junction held 13 bases outside the gene matches. The CDR3, as DNA: TGCAGCGTTGGGGGGGTAGGGGACAGGGCGGGCAATGAGCAGTTCTTC. Translation gives CSVGGVGDRAGNEQFF.

This clonotype was counted ten times or more. The chain has TRBV19 and TRBJ2-1; 9 bases match TRBD2. The CDR3 has 14 amino acids. J lost 7 bases, V lost 6 bases, and 7 bases had no gene match. Germline CDR1 is LNHDA and CDR2 is SQIVND (reference sequence). The CDR3 nucleotides read TGTGCCAGTAGAGCCGGGACTAGCTGGAATGAGCAGTTCTTC. Protein sequence: CASRAGTSWNEQFF.

This clonotype was detected ten times or more. This sequence joins TRBV28 and TRBJ2-1; 10 bases fit TRBD2. This CDR3 is built from 14 residues. V dropped 9 bases and J dropped 5; count of bases not matched to a gene: 7. Germline assignment: CDR1 MDHEN and CDR2 SYDVKM. The CDR3 loop is CASLAGERHNEQFF. The CDR3 DNA reads TGTGCCAGTCTAGCGGGGGAGCGTCACAATGAGCAGTTCTTC.

This clonotype occurred a few times. CDR3 in amino acids: CASSKQGWVDNQPQHF. In nucleotides, the CDR3 is TGTGCCAGCAGTAAACAGGGGTGGGTCGACAATCAGCCCCAGCATTTT. This rearrangement joins TRBV27 to TRBJ1-5, with 7 bases matching TRBD1. V lost 5 bases and J lost 3; bases outside the gene matches: 10. Germline values: CDR1 MNHEY, CDR2 SMNVEV (reference sequence). This CDR3 is built from 16 residues.

Comment on this clonotype: Likely a read error: the CDR3 ends without its conserved phenylalanine or tryptophan. The CDR3 coding sequence is TGTGCCAGCGGCCTCGGGGGGGCTTACAATGAGCAGTTCTCC. Its protein is CASGLGGAYNEQFS. The chain recombines TRBV27 with TRBJ2-1; 8 bases line up with TRBD2. The CDR3 has 14 residues. The V segment lost 8 bases and the J segment 4 bases; nucleotides outside the gene matches: 7. Germline CDR1 MNHEY, CDR2 SMNVEV (reference sequence).

Comment on this clonotype: It may be a read error: a sequence one base away is much more abundant. The chain combines TRBV5-1 with TRBJ1-6; 8 bases fit TRBD1. Germline V gives CDR1 SGHRS, CDR2 YFSETQ. V dropped 4 bases and J dropped 0; count of bases not matched to a gene: 3. This CDR3 spans 16 amino acids. This CDR3 reads CASSLGQDSYNSPLHF. The CDR3 region has the DNA TGCGCCAGCAGCCTGGGACAGGACTCCTATAATTCACCCCTCCACTTT.

In this sample, this clonotype turned up a few times. The chain couples TRBV28 to TRBJ2-7; TRBD2 is a possible D gene (5 bases). Per germline, CDR1 MDHEN and CDR2 SYDVKM. This CDR3 spans 14 amino acids. Between the trimmed V and J ends, which lost 2 bases and 4 bases, there was a span of 12 bases. CDR3 sequence reads: CASSLPGKEYEQYF. The CDR3 DNA follows: TGTGCCAGCAGTTTACCCGGGAAGGAGTACGAGCAGTACTTC.

The chain uses TRBV20-1 and TRBJ2-1, with 7 nucleotides matching TRBD2. V trimming: 2 bases; J trimming: 8 bases; junction bases outside the gene matches: 9. In germline, CDR1 is DFQATT, CDR2 SNEGSKA (reference sequence). CDR3 length: 14 amino acids. The CDR3 spells CSARSAGVLDEQFF. As DNA, the CDR3 is TGCAGTGCTAGATCGGCGGGAGTTCTTGATGAGCAGTTCTTC.

This clonotype has more than one count but fewer than ten. This rearrangement joins TRBV28 to TRBJ2-1; perhaps D is TRBD1 or TRBD2 (6 bases each). In germline, CDR1 is MDHEN, CDR2 SYDVKM. This CDR3 comprises 19 residues. The V end was cut by 5 bases, the J end by 6 bases, with 29 bases between. CDR3 nucleotides: TGTGCCAGCAGTCCCCCGGACAGAGCGGGCTCGGGTAATCGCAATGAGCAGTTCTTC. It yields the protein CASSPPDRAGSGNRNEQFF.